This T cell receptor (beta chain) was found in a study of vaccination effects on CD4 cells after COVID-19. Broader study findings: The study found marked clonal contraction of infection- and vaccine-induced clones late after vaccination.

Using immunoSEQ multiplex PCR, the repertoire was profiled, and TCRdb retains in-frame clones only, with some absent. The sample shows 30,000 or so clones, 70% to 75% of them seen only once. ViraFEST used viral peptide pools to expand antigen-specific CD4+ T cells before sequencing. With approximately 10 days of culture completed, CD4+ T cells were isolated. Two-dose BNT162b2 or mRNA-1273 vaccination was given to participants. PBMC cultures contained 1.5 million to 2 million cells per well, around 9.7 IU/ml IL-2 and approximately 9.9 ug/ml peptides. Researchers swapped half the medium for IL-2 medium on both days 3 and 7. As regards this clone: Its antigen is not identified.

The germline V and J ends were trimmed by 5 bases and 2 bases, with 15 bases remaining between them. This CDR3 spans 15 amino acids. The germline V gene encodes CDR1 LGHDT and CDR2 YNNKEL (reference sequence). This material consisted of CD4+ T cells from PBMCs cultured with HCoV-NL63 spike peptides, taken after COVID-19 vaccination. This receptor was identified in a human donor who received a COVID-19 vaccine. This chain uses TRBV3-1 (or the pseudogene TRBV3-2) with TRBJ2-5; D may be TRBD2 (7 bases). The CDR3 DNA follows: TGTGCCAGCAGCGAGGGGGGGACCGCTCAAGAGACCCAGTACTTC. This translates into CASSEGGTAQETQYF.